This TCR beta chain stems from a study of shared clonotypes between healthy human individuals. Study-wide background: There were three CD4 naive, three CD4 memory, two CD8 naive and one CD8 memory plates per donor. Study results and caveats: A generally larger estimated richness was seen in naive subsets than in memory subsets. Generation probability values for non-shared clonotypes were lower than those for clonotypes shared by all four donors.

In this sample, this clone turned up a few times. Its specificity is not known. The V and J ends lost 7 bases and 11 bases respectively, with 11 bases between them. This CDR3 is 11 amino acids long. Germline CDR1 SGHNT, CDR2 YENEEA. TCRdb's copy holds only in-frame clones and misses some; the assay was immunoSEQ multiplex PCR. The table has about 1.1 million clones, 77% seen once. The sample consisted of memory CD4+ T cells from PBMCs. The subset was: CD45RA-negative fraction. The TCR originated in a man aged 18-30 years in good health. Some clones in this sample may be carry-over from other donors' samples. The rearrangement joins TRBV11-3 to TRBJ1-4; D not certain. The CDR3 DNA follows: TGTGCCAGCACCCCCGGTGGGAAACTGTTTTTT. It encodes CASTPGGKLFF.